Listed below are T cell receptor beta chains from one sample, sequenced in a study of shared clonotypes between healthy human individuals. Here immunoSEQ multiplex PCR was the method, and the copy in TCRdb shows in-frame clones only, minus some. The data contain hundreds of thousands of clones, 73% of them seen just once; the ten biggest clones take up roughly 2%. The sequencing sample was made of memory CD4+ T cells sorted from blood. Source of these receptors: a woman in her 30s in good health. CDR3s include the opening cysteine and the closing phenylalanine or tryptophan. Each record gives: J gene, V gene, clone size, D gene, CDR3 DNA, CDR3 protein. The D gene is left open where the match is weak. A row's size may be missing; if present it is once, few, many or a size class.

j_gene: TRBJ1-2; v_gene: TRBV5-3; abundance: NA; d_gene: TRBD1; CDR3nt: TGTGCCAGAGAGCCGGATCAGGGGGTCGGCTACACCTTC; CDR3aa: CAREPDQGVGYTF
j_gene: TRBJ2-3; v_gene: TRBV7-6; abundance: NA; d_gene: TRBD1; CDR3nt: TGTGCCAGCAGCTTAGGAACAGGGGGCTCTACAGATACGCAGTATTTT; CDR3aa: CASSLGTGGSTDTQYF
j_gene: TRBJ2-7; v_gene: TRBV6-1; abundance: NA; d_gene: NA; CDR3nt: TGTGCCCATGGGGGCGACGAGCAGTACTTC; CDR3aa: CAHGGDEQYF
j_gene: TRBJ2-7; v_gene: TRBV6-1; abundance: NA; d_gene: NA; CDR3nt: TGTGCCAGCAGTAGCGAAGGGGTATCCTACGAGCAGTACTTC; CDR3aa: CASSSEGVSYEQYF
j_gene: TRBJ2-5; v_gene: TRBV6-5; abundance: few; d_gene: TRBD2; CDR3nt: TGTGCCAGCAGTTATTTCGGCGGGACCGGGGGGGAGACCCAGTACTTC; CDR3aa: CASSYFGGTGGETQYF
j_gene: TRBJ2-2; v_gene: TRBV2; abundance: few; d_gene: NA; CDR3nt: TGTGCCAGCAGTGACCAGGGGCCAGCCGGGGAGCTGTTTTTT; CDR3aa: CASSDQGPAGELFF
j_gene: TRBJ2-3; v_gene: TRBV13; abundance: many; d_gene: NA; CDR3nt: TGTGCCAGCAGCTTAAGGAAGCGGGCTAGCACAGATACGCAGTATTTT; CDR3aa: CASSLRKRASTDTQYF
j_gene: TRBJ2-7; v_gene: TRBV5-1; abundance: NA; d_gene: TRBD2; CDR3nt: TGCGCCAGCAGCCTAGGACTAGGCGGCGAGCAGTACTTC; CDR3aa: CASSLGLGGEQYF
j_gene: TRBJ2-1; v_gene: TRBV29-1; abundance: NA; d_gene: TRBD2; CDR3nt: TGCAGCGTTGTGTTTCCGGGGGGTGAGCAGTTCTTC; CDR3aa: CSVVFPGGEQFF
j_gene: TRBJ2-5; v_gene: TRBV5-5; abundance: NA; d_gene: TRBD2; CDR3nt: TGTGCCAGCAGACAACTAGCGGGAGGCAGACAAGAGACCCAGTACTTC; CDR3aa: CASRQLAGGRQETQYF
j_gene: TRBJ2-7; v_gene: TRBV5-4; abundance: NA; d_gene: NA; CDR3nt: TGTGCCAGCAGCCTGACCCCGAGCTCCTACGAGCAGTACTTC; CDR3aa: CASSLTPSSYEQYF
j_gene: TRBJ1-3; v_gene: TRBV2; abundance: NA; d_gene: NA; CDR3nt: TGTGCCAGCAGTCCACAGGGAAGGGCCTCTGGAAACACCATATATTTT; CDR3aa: CASSPQGRASGNTIYF
j_gene: TRBJ2-6; v_gene: TRBV30; abundance: few; d_gene: NA; CDR3nt: TGTGCCTGGAGTGTCTATGGGGCCAACGTCCTGACTTTC; CDR3aa: CAWSVYGANVLTF
j_gene: TRBJ2-7; v_gene: TRBV6-6; abundance: NA; d_gene: NA; CDR3nt: TGTGCCAGCAGTTTAAGTATTAGCGGCGAGGAGTACTTC; CDR3aa: CASSLSISGEEYF
j_gene: TRBJ2-7; v_gene: TRBV4-1; abundance: few; d_gene: NA; CDR3nt: TGCGCCAGCAGCCAAGGTGGGTTTTCACCTACCTACGAGCAGTACTTC; CDR3aa: CASSQGGFSPTYEQYF
j_gene: TRBJ1-1; v_gene: TRBV2; abundance: NA; d_gene: NA; CDR3nt: TGTGCCAGCAAGGGACAGAACACTGAAGCTTTCTTT; CDR3aa: CASKGQNTEAFF
j_gene: TRBJ2-2; v_gene: TRBV11-2; abundance: NA; d_gene: TRBD1; CDR3nt: TGTGCCAGCAGCTACAGGGGGACCAACACCGGGGAGCTGTTTTTT; CDR3aa: CASSYRGTNTGELFF
j_gene: TRBJ2-7; v_gene: TRBV5-4; abundance: NA; d_gene: TRBD2; CDR3nt: TGTGCCAGCAGCCCCGGGACTAGTTCATCCGAGCAGTACTTC; CDR3aa: CASSPGTSSSEQYF
j_gene: TRBJ1-4; v_gene: TRBV19; abundance: NA; d_gene: NA; CDR3nt: TGTGCCAGTAGTGTTGGGGGAACAACTAATGAAAAACTGTTTTTT; CDR3aa: CASSVGGTTNEKLFF
j_gene: TRBJ2-7; v_gene: TRBV4-1; abundance: NA; d_gene: TRBD1; CDR3nt: TGCGCCAGCAGCCCCACAGGGGGCGAGCAGTACTTC; CDR3aa: CASSPTGGEQYF
j_gene: TRBJ2-2; v_gene: TRBV7-9; abundance: NA; d_gene: NA; CDR3nt: TGTGCCCCCAGAAGCGGTCGCACCGGGGAGCTGTTTTTT; CDR3aa: CAPRSGRTGELFF
j_gene: TRBJ2-7; v_gene: TRBV6-4; abundance: NA; d_gene: TRBD1; CDR3nt: TGTGCCACCGCGGACAGGGGGGAAACCTACGAGCAGTACTTC; CDR3aa: CATADRGETYEQYF
j_gene: TRBJ2-7; v_gene: TRBV28; abundance: NA; d_gene: NA; CDR3nt: TGTGCCAGCTGTTCCGGTGCCTACGAGCAGTACTTC; CDR3aa: CASCSGAYEQYF
j_gene: TRBJ2-7; v_gene: TRBV11-2; abundance: many; d_gene: NA; CDR3nt: TGTGCCAGCAGCTTAGGAAGGACGTTAAGCTCCTACGAGCAGTACTTC; CDR3aa: CASSLGRTLSSYEQYF
j_gene: TRBJ1-2; v_gene: TRBV25-1; abundance: NA; d_gene: TRBD1; CDR3nt: TGTGCCAGCGGGACAGGGGTTTATGGCTACACCTTC; CDR3aa: CASGTGVYGYTF
j_gene: TRBJ1-4; v_gene: TRBV28; abundance: NA; d_gene: NA; CDR3nt: TGTGCCAGCAGTTTGATGGGATTTGATGAAAAACTGTTTTTT; CDR3aa: CASSLMGFDEKLFF
j_gene: TRBJ1-1; v_gene: TRBV6-1; abundance: NA; d_gene: TRBD1; CDR3nt: TGTGCCAGCAGTGTGGACCCCGACAGGGTAGACACTGAAGCTTTCTTT; CDR3aa: CASSVDPDRVDTEAFF
j_gene: TRBJ2-5; v_gene: TRBV2; abundance: NA; d_gene: TRBD2; CDR3nt: TGTGCCAGCTTAGCGGGAGGGGGGACCCAGTACTTC; CDR3aa: CASLAGGGTQYF
j_gene: TRBJ1-3; v_gene: TRBV20-1; abundance: few; d_gene: NA; CDR3nt: TGCAGTGCTGGGTTCTTAGGCACCATATATTTT; CDR3aa: CSAGFLGTIYF
j_gene: TRBJ1-1; v_gene: TRBV18; abundance: NA; d_gene: NA; CDR3nt: TGTGCCAGCTCTCCGACAGCGAACACTGAAGCTTTCTTT; CDR3aa: CASSPTANTEAFF
j_gene: TRBJ2-1; v_gene: TRBV10-3; abundance: NA; d_gene: TRBD2; CDR3nt: TGTGCCATCAGTGATGGTCTAGCGGTGTACAATGAGCAGTTCTTC; CDR3aa: CAISDGLAVYNEQFF
j_gene: TRBJ2-1; v_gene: TRBV5-1; abundance: NA; d_gene: TRBD2; CDR3nt: TGCGCCAGCAGATCTCTCCTAGCGGGAGGGCCTAACAATGAGCAGTTCTTC; CDR3aa: CASRSLLAGGPNNEQFF
j_gene: TRBJ1-2; v_gene: TRBV6-1; abundance: many; d_gene: NA; CDR3nt: TGTGCCAGCAGTGAGTCAGGCGGCGGCTACACCTTC; CDR3aa: CASSESGGGYTF
j_gene: TRBJ1-3; v_gene: TRBV18; abundance: few; d_gene: NA; CDR3nt: TGTGCCAGCTCACCACGGGAACCTACGGGCGGGGTCTCTGGAAACACCATATATTTT; CDR3aa: CASSPREPTGGVSGNTIYF
j_gene: TRBJ2-4; v_gene: TRBV11-1; abundance: NA; d_gene: TRBD1; CDR3nt: TGTGCCAGCAGCTCAACTCCGGGACAGGGGAAGAGAAACATTCAGTACTTC; CDR3aa: CASSSTPGQGKRNIQYF
j_gene: TRBJ2-5; v_gene: TRBV6-1; abundance: NA; d_gene: TRBD2; CDR3nt: TGTGCCAGCAGGAAACTAGCGGCCCAAGAGACCCAGTACTTC; CDR3aa: CASRKLAAQETQYF
j_gene: TRBJ2-3; v_gene: TRBV4-1; abundance: NA; d_gene: NA; CDR3nt: TGCGCCAGCAGCACAGCGCACACTTCATTCACAGATACGCAGTATTTT; CDR3aa: CASSTAHTSFTDTQYF
j_gene: TRBJ1-1; v_gene: TRBV6-1; abundance: NA; d_gene: NA; CDR3nt: TGTGCCAGCAGTGAAGCGGCGGGAACTGAAGCTTTCTTT; CDR3aa: CASSEAAGTEAFF
j_gene: TRBJ2-7; v_gene: TRBV19; abundance: NA; d_gene: NA; CDR3nt: TGTGCCAGTAGTATTGGACACGGCTACGAGCAGTACTTC; CDR3aa: CASSIGHGYEQYF
j_gene: TRBJ2-1; v_gene: TRBV6-6; abundance: many; d_gene: TRBD2; CDR3nt: TGTGCCAGCAGTTACCCTAGCGGGGGAAATGAGCAGTTCTTC; CDR3aa: CASSYPSGGNEQFF
j_gene: TRBJ1-6; v_gene: TRBV5-1; abundance: NA; d_gene: NA; CDR3nt: TGCGCCAGCACCAAAGTAGCGGATTCACCCCTCCACTTT; CDR3aa: CASTKVADSPLHF
j_gene: TRBJ2-2; v_gene: TRBV13; abundance: once; d_gene: NA; CDR3nt: TGTGCCAGCAGCTTATCGTACTCTCCCGGGGCCGGGGAGCTGTTTTTT; CDR3aa: CASSLSYSPGAGELFF
j_gene: TRBJ2-5; v_gene: TRBV19; abundance: NA; d_gene: NA; CDR3nt: TGTGCCAGTACCCAGGAACTAGCTACGGGCCGAGAGACCCAGTACTTC; CDR3aa: CASTQELATGRETQYF
j_gene: TRBJ2-5; v_gene: TRBV5-1; abundance: few; d_gene: NA; CDR3nt: TGCGCCAGCAGCTTGGCCTATGGCCAAGAGACCCAGTACTTC; CDR3aa: CASSLAYGQETQYF
j_gene: TRBJ2-7; v_gene: TRBV5-1; abundance: many; d_gene: TRBD2; CDR3nt: TGCGCCAGCAGCGGGGGGACTAGCGGGACCGAGCAGTACTTC; CDR3aa: CASSGGTSGTEQYF
j_gene: TRBJ2-7; v_gene: TRBV9; abundance: NA; d_gene: TRBD2; CDR3nt: TGTGCCAGCAGCGTAAGACTAGCAGCCGAGCAGTACTTC; CDR3aa: CASSVRLAAEQYF
j_gene: TRBJ1-1; v_gene: TRBV6-1; abundance: NA; d_gene: NA; CDR3nt: TGTGCCAGCAGTGAATCTTGGGTGAACACTGAAGCTTTCTTT; CDR3aa: CASSESWVNTEAFF
j_gene: TRBJ1-2; v_gene: TRBV5-1; abundance: NA; d_gene: NA; CDR3nt: TGCGCCAGCAGCTTGGCGGAGGCTACTTATGGCTACACCTTC; CDR3aa: CASSLAEATYGYTF
j_gene: TRBJ2-2; v_gene: TRBV30; abundance: NA; d_gene: TRBD1; CDR3nt: TGTGCCTGGACCCGTTCCGGGACAGGGGGGACCGGGGAGCTGTTTTTT; CDR3aa: CAWTRSGTGGTGELFF
j_gene: TRBJ1-2; v_gene: TRBV19; abundance: few; d_gene: NA; CDR3nt: TGTGCCAGTAGTCTCAGGGTCCTACATGACTATGGCTACACCTTC; CDR3aa: CASSLRVLHDYGYTF
j_gene: TRBJ2-5; v_gene: TRBV6-5; abundance: once; d_gene: TRBD2; CDR3nt: TGTGCCAGCAGTTACGGGACTAGCGTGAAGACCCAGTACTTC; CDR3aa: CASSYGTSVKTQYF
j_gene: TRBJ1-2; v_gene: TRBV30; abundance: NA; d_gene: TRBD1; CDR3nt: TGTGCCTGGAGTCCTGACAGGGGGCCGGGAAACTATGGCTACACCTTC; CDR3aa: CAWSPDRGPGNYGYTF